This T cell receptor beta chain was sequenced in a study of blood T cell repertoires in COVID-19. In its sample, this clone was seen once. The V and J ends lost 2 bases and 6 bases, in that order; junction bases with no gene match: 15. The CDR3 contains 17 residues. Per germline, CDR1 MGHDK and CDR2 SYGVNS. Assay: immunoSEQ multiplex PCR; the TCRdb copy retains only in-frame clones and omits some. The profile shows about 140,000 clones, 87% of them singletons. Material for sequencing was peripheral blood. The chain joins TRBV25-1 to TRBJ2-7; 8 bases agree with TRBD2. The receptor was derived from a human donor in a cohort sampled during active COVID-19. CDR3: CASSETGGGLVSREQYF. The CDR3 DNA sequence: TGTGCCAGCAGTGAAACGGGCGGGGGACTAGTATCTCGCGAGCAGTACTTC.